This T cell receptor (beta chain) was profiled in a study of Tregs in tolerant kidney transplant recipients. Related graft donors supplied nonmyeloablative bone marrow transplants, and mixed chimerism was transient. CD4+CD25+CD127- Tregs, CD4+CD25- non-Tregs, CD4 and CD8 cells were sorted. The CDR3 is 17 amino acids. The V gene end was trimmed by 5 bases and the J gene end by 4 bases; junction bases not matched to a gene: 8. Germline V gives CDR1 SGHVS, CDR2 FNYEAQ. Produced via immunoSEQ multiplex PCR; TCRdb's table is partial and in-frame only. This table holds about 64,000 clones, around 87% found once.

The sequenced sample was CD4+ T cells from blood (PBMCs), obtained 6 months after the transplant. This sequence joins TRBV7-6 and TRBJ2-3; 14 bases agree with TRBD2. This receptor was taken from a human patient who received a combined kidney and bone marrow transplant. Some T cells may originate from the graft donor. CDR3 region: CASSLTSGRAGADTQYF. CDR3 bases: TGTGCCAGCAGCCTGACTAGCGGGAGGGCCGGGGCAGATACGCAGTATTTT. Drawing the rest from reference TRBV7-6 and TRBJ2-3, the complete variable domain is GAGVSQSPRYKVTKRGQDVALRCDPISGHVSLYWYRQALGQGPEFLTYFNYEAQQDKSGLPNDRFSAERPEGSISTLTIQRTEQRDSAMYRCASSLTSGRAGADTQYFGPGTRLTVL.